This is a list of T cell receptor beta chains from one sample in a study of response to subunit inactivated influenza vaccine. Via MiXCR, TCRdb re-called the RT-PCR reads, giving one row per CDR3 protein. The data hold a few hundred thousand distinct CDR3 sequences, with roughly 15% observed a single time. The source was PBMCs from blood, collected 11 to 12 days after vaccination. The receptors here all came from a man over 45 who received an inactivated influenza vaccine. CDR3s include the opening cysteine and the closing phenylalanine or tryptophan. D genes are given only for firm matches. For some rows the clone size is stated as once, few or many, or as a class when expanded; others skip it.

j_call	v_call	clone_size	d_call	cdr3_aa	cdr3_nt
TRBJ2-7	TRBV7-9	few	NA	CASSSQSIYEQYF	TGTGCCAGCAGCTCCCAGTCGATTTACGAGCAGTACTTC
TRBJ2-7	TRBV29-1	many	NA	CSVEIGASYEQYF	TGCAGCGTTGAGATTGGGGCCTCCTACGAGCAGTACTTC
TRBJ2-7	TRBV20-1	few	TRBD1	CSATDRDNYEQYF	TGCAGTGCTACCGACAGGGACAACTACGAGCAGTACTTC
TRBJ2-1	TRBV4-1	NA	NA	CASSQVLAVSYNEQFF	TGCGCCAGCAGCCAAGTTTTGGCGGTCTCCTACAATGAGCAGTTCTTC
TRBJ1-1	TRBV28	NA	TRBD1	CASTLRGQGNTEAFF	TGTGCCAGCACCCTGAGGGGGCAAGGGAACACTGAAGCTTTCTTT
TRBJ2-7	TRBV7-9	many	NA	CASSSLTYEQYF	TGTGCCAGCAGCTCCTTAACCTACGAGCAGTACTTC
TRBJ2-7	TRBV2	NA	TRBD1	CASSDYGTGTSGDEQYF	TGTGCCAGCAGTGATTACGGGACAGGGACGAGCGGGGACGAGCAGTACTTC
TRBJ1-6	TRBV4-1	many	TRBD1	CASSLGQGVPLHF	TGCGCCAGCAGCCTGGGACAGGGGGTACCCCTCCACTTT
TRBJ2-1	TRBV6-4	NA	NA	CASRRPREPCRQFF	TGTGCCAGCAGAAGGCCACGGGAGCCGTGCCGACAGTTCTTC
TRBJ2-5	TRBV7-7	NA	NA	CASSLAGDRWETQYF	TGTGCTAGCAGCTTAGCGGGGGACAGGTGGGAGACCCAGTACTTC
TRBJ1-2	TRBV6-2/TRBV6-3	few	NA	CASSYQASAGYTF	TGTGCCAGCAGTTACCAAGCCTCGGCTGGCTACACCTTC
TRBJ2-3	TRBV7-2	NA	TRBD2	CASTLQAGRGTDTQYF	TGTGCCAGCACTCTACAGGCAGGGAGGGGCACAGATACGCAGTATTTT
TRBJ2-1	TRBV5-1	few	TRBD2	CASSLVTSGGSSSYNEQFF	TGCGCCAGCAGCTTGGTGACTAGCGGGGGGTCGAGCTCCTACAATGAGCAGTTCTTC
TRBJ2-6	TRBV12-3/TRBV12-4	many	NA	CASSPGLNSGANVLTF	TGTGCCAGCAGTCCGGGACTGAACTCTGGGGCCAACGTCCTGACTTTC
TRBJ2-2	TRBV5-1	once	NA	CASSLATGLGGTGELFF	TGCGCCAGCAGCTTGGCTACAGGGTTAGGTGGCACCGGGGAGCTGTTTTTT
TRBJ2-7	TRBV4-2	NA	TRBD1	CASSQGDRGNEQYF	TGTGCCAGCAGCCAAGGGGACAGGGGGAACGAGCAGTACTTC
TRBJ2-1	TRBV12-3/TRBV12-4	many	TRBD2	CASSFGGYYNEQFF	TGTGCCAGCAGCTTCGGGGGGTACTACAATGAGCAGTTCTTC
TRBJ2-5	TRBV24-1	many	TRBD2	CATSDSTSGSWSGQETQYF	TGTGCCACCAGTGATTCGACTAGCGGGAGTTGGAGTGGTCAAGAGACCCAGTACTTC
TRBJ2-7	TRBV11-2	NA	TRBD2	CASSGGEQSTYEQYF	TGTGCCAGCAGCGGGGGGGAACAGTCAACCTACGAGCAGTACTTC
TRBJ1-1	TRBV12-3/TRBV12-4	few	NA	CASSLRPWDEAFF	TGTGCCAGCAGTCTCCGACCTTGGGATGAAGCTTTCTTT
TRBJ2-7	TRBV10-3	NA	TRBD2	CAISAGGDSYEQYF	TGTGCCATCAGTGCGGGGGGGGATTCCTACGAGCAGTACTTC
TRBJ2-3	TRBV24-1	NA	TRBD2	CATSKAGGHTQYF	TGTGCCACCTCTAAAGCGGGGGGGCATACGCAGTATTTT
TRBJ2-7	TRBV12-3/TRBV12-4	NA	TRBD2	CASSFLAGRVLYNEQYF	TGTGCCAGCAGTTTTTTGGCCGGGAGGGTTCTCTACAACGAGCAGTACTTC
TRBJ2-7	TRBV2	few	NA	CASSVGQFYEQYF	TGTGCCAGCAGTGTAGGGCAGTTCTACGAGCAGTACTTC
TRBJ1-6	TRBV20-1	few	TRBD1	CSARDHFDGAGGTTSPLHF	TGCAGTGCTAGAGATCATTTCGATGGGGCAGGGGGGACCACGTCACCCCTCCACTTT
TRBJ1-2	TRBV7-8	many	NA	CASSNPERGVYGYTF	TGTGCCAGCAGTAACCCGGAGAGAGGTGTCTATGGCTACACCTTC
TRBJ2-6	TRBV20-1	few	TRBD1	CSASMGTGGSGANVLTF	TGCAGTGCTAGTATGGGGACAGGGGGTTCTGGGGCCAACGTCCTGACTTTC
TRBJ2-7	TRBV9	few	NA	CASSVDGTTFGEQYF	TGTGCCAGCAGCGTAGACGGGACCACCTTCGGGGAGCAGTACTTC
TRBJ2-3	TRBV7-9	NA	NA	CASSLGMALDLDTQYF	TGTGCCAGCAGCTTAGGTATGGCACTAGACTTGGATACGCAGTATTTT
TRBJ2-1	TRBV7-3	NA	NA	CASSLNPGLGNEQFF	TGTGCCAGCAGCTTAAATCCAGGGCTGGGCAATGAGCAGTTCTTC
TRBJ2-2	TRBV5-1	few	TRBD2	CASSLVAGISTGELFF	TGCGCCAGCAGCTTGGTAGCGGGGATCTCTACCGGGGAGCTGTTTTTT
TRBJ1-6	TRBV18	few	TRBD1	CASSPPGQSNSPLHF	TGTGCCAGCTCACCACCGGGACAGAGTAATTCACCCCTCCACTTT
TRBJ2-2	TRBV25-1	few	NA	CASSESRVGELFF	TGTGCCAGCAGTGAATCACGAGTCGGGGAGCTGTTTTTT
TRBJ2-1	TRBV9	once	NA	CASSEAGFDNEQFF	TGTGCCAGCAGCGAGGCGGGATTTGATAATGAGCAGTTCTTC
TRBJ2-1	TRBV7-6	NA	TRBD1	CASSGQGTSYNEQFF	TGTGCCAGCAGCGGACAGGGGACCTCCTACAATGAGCAGTTCTTC
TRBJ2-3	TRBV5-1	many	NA	CASSLARQGTDTQYF	TGCGCCAGCAGCTTGGCAAGGCAGGGAACAGATACGCAGTATTTT
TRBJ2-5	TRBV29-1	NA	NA	CSVSGAQETQYF	TGCAGCGTTTCGGGGGCGCAAGAGACCCAGTACTTC
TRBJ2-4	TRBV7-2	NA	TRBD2	CASSPGGGINIQYF	TGTGCCAGCAGCCCCGGGGGGGGTATAAACATTCAGTACTTC
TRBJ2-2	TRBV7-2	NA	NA	CASSLVAGPNTGELFF	TGTGCCAGCAGCTTAGTGGCGGGACCGAACACCGGGGAGCTGTTTTTT
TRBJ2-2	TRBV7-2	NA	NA	CASSRDPRAGELFF	TGTGCCAGCAGTCGGGACCCACGCGCCGGGGAGCTGTTTTTT
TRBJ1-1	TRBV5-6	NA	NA	CASSFTGINTEAFF	TGTGCCAGCAGCTTTACAGGGATCAACACTGAAGCTTTCTTT
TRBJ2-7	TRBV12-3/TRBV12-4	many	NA	CASSRAEGSEQYF	TGTGCCAGCAGTAGGGCAGAGGGGAGCGAGCAGTACTTC
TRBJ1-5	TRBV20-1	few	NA	CSASGRSGQPQHF	TGCAGTGCTAGTGGGAGGAGCGGTCAGCCCCAGCATTTT
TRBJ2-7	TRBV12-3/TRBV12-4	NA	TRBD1	CASSIGTGRSYEQYF	TGTGCCAGCAGTATCGGGACAGGCAGGTCCTACGAGCAGTACTTC
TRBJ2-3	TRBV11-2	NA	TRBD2	CASSPGYGQRGGATDTQYF	TGTGCCAGCAGCCCGGGGTATGGGCAGCGGGGAGGGGCTACAGATACGCAGTATTTT
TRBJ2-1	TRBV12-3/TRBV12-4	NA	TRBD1	CASSGDSPTEYNEQFF	TGTGCCAGCAGTGGGGACAGCCCAACGGAATACAATGAGCAGTTCTTC
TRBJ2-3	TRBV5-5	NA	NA	CASSLEFGLSLF	TGTGCCAGCAGCTTGGAGTTTGGACTGTCTTTATTT
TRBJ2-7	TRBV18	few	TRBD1	CASSSGQGGGYEQYF	TGTGCCAGCTCGTCGGGACAGGGTGGAGGATACGAGCAGTACTTC
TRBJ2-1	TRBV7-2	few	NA	CASSLRSGGGHEQFF	TGTGCCAGCAGCTTAAGGTCGGGGGGCGGCCATGAGCAGTTCTTC
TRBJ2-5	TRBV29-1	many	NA	CSVNPGTGGETQYF	TGCAGCGTTAATCCCGGGACGGGCGGAGAGACCCAGTACTTC